This T cell receptor (beta chain) originates from a study of T cells in Graves' hyperthyroidism and ophthalmopathy. Findings of the study overall: In the blood, most expanded thyroid clonotypes above 0.001 appeared as well.

As to this clonotype: Its antigen is unknown.

The germline CDR1 and CDR2 sequences are SEHNR and FQNEAQ (reference sequence). With 5 bases clipped from V and 6 bases from J, the junction kept 6 bases outside the gene matches. The CDR3 runs 14 residues. RNA transcripts gave rise to amplified TCR beta CDR3 regions. HTBI primers drove first-round RT-PCR of the TCR CDR3. In TCRdb, the multiplex PCR reads were re-called with MiXCR into one record per CDR3 protein. The sample lists nearly 600,000 distinct CDR3 sequences; around 13% were seen once. The chain carries TRBV7-9 and TRBJ1-5, with TRBD1 matching over 8 bases. Sequencing used blood. The clonotype was recovered from a woman younger than 45 with Graves' hyperthyroidism that later progressed to Graves' ophthalmopathy. DNA for the CDR3: TGTGCCAGCAGCCAGACAGGGGATTCTCAGCCCCAGCATTTT. This encodes CASSQTGDSQPQHF.